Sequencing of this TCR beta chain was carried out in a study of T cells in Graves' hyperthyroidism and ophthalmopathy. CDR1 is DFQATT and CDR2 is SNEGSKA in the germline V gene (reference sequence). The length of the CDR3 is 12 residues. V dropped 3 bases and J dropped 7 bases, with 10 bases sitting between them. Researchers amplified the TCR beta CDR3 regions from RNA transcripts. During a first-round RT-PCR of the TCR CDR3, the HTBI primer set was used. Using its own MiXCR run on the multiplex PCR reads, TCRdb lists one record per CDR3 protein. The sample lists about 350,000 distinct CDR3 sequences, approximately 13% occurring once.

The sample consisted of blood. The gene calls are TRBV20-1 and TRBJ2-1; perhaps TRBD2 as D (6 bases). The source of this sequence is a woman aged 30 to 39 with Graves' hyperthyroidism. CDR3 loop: CSARGLQNEQFF. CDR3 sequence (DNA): TGCAGTGCTAGGGGACTCCAAAATGAGCAGTTCTTC.